The clone carrying this TCR beta chain was recorded many times. TCRdb ran MiXCR on the RACE reads and lists one entry per CDR3 protein. This repertoire shows about 14,000 distinct CDR3 sequences, about 17% found once; its top ten account for 7.2%. This specimen belongs to a study of human T cells and chemical hapten exposure. The time point here: patch test 1, 2 weeks after DPC sensitization. The sample's treatment: therapeutic diphenylcyclopropenone sensitization with weekly scalp DPC. CDR3 length: 13 residues. Trimming stripped 8 bases from V and 5 bases from J, with 16 bases between. The chain uses TRBV12-3 or TRBV12-4 and TRBJ2-7; a weak D match, TRBD2 (5 bases). This TCR derives from a woman aged 25 to 39 with alopecia areata. Some clones in this sample may be carry-over from other donors' samples. The specimen was whole blood, collected in connection with sensitization to the hapten diphenylcyclopropenone (DPC). CDR3: CASHRGGSDEQYF. In DNA, the CDR3 is TGTGCCAGCCATCGGGGTGGATCCGACGAGCAGTACTTC.